This T cell receptor (beta chain) was sequenced for a study of cytomegalovirus exposure and HLA in healthy donors. Study-wide background: The 110 or so validation repertoires were produced on the same platform as the roughly 720 repertoires of the first cohort. This was reported in a later analysis.

The germline V gene encodes CDR1 SNHLY and CDR2 FYNNEI. The CDR3 covers 11 residues. The germline V and J ends were trimmed by 7 bases and 7 bases, with 9 bases remaining between them. Sequencing was performed with immunoSEQ multiplex PCR; in TCRdb, only in-frame clones are kept and a portion is missing. The sample records under 400,000 clones, about nine tenths being singletons. The rearrangement joins TRBV2 to TRBJ2-3; D is perhaps TRBD2 (5 bases). The specimen was PBMCs. The sequence was obtained from a woman aged 18-35 years in good health and CMV-seronegative. CDR3 in amino acids: CASTTGYTQYF. DNA for the CDR3: TGTGCCAGCACCACGGGATATACGCAGTATTTT.